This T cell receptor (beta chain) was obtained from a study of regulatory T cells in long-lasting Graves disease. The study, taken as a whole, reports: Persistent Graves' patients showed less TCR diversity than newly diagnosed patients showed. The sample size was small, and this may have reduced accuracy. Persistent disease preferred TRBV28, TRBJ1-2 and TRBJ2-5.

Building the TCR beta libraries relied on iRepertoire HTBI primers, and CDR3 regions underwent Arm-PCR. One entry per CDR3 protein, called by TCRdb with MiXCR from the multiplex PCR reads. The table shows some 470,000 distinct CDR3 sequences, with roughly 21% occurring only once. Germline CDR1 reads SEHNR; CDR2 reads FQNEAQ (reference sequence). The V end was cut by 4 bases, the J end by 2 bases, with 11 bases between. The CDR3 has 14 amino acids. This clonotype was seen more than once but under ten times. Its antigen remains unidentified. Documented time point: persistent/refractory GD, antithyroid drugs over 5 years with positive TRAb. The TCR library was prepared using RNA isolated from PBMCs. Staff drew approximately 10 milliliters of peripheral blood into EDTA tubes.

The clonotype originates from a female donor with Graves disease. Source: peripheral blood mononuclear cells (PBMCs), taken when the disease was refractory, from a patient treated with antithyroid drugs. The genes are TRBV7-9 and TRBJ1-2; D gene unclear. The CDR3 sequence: CASSYRAQNYGYTF. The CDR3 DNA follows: TGTGCCAGCAGCTATCGAGCGCAGAACTATGGCTACACCTTC.